These 24 T cell receptor beta chains were sequenced from one sample in a study of T cell responses to AZD1222 COVID-19 vaccine. Libraries were prepared by immunoSEQ multiplex PCR; TCRdb keeps only in-frame clonotypes and omits some of them. The table includes roughly 100,000 clones, roughly 90% detected once. The sequences come from peripheral blood, collected 28 days after the second AZD1222 dose. These receptors all stem from an adult who received the AZD1222 COVID-19 vaccine.

V usage is TRBV14 and J usage is TRBJ2-5; D perhaps matches TRBD2 (6 bases). The CDR3 runs to 13 residues. In germline, CDR1 is SGHDN, CDR2 FVKESK. V was cut by 2 bases and J by 9 bases, with 13 bases left in between. DNA for the CDR3: TGTGCCAGCAGCCAATTGGCCGGGGAGGCCCAGTACTTC. This translates into CASSQLAGEAQYF.

The chain uses TRBV7-8 and TRBJ2-1; D gene uncertain. CDR3 length: 12 amino acids. CDR1 is SGHVS and CDR2 is FQNEAQ in the germline V gene. V was trimmed by 5 bases and J by 7 bases, leaving 9 bases between them. Here the CDR3 DNA reads TGTGCCAGCAGCCCCCGGTGGAATGAGCAGTTCTTC. Amino acids: CASSPRWNEQFF. Supplemented by reference TRBV7-8 and TRBJ2-1, the full variable domain reads GAGVSQSPRYKVAKRGQDVALRCDPISGHVSLFWYQQALGQGPEFLTYFQNEAQLDKSGLPSDRFFAERPEGSVSTLKIQRTQQEDSAVYLCASSPRWNEQFFGPGTRLTVL.

The rearrangement links TRBV3-1 (or the pseudogene TRBV3-2) to TRBJ2-7; 10 bases line up with TRBD2. With V trimmed by 0 bases and J by 3 bases, 5 bases remained unmatched. Germline V gene lookup returns CDR1 LGHDT and CDR2 YNNKEL (reference sequence). The CDR3 is 16 amino acids. CDR3 in DNA: TGTGCCAGCAGCCAAGATAGCACTAGCGGGGTCTACGAGCAGTACTTC. This codes for CASSQDSTSGVYEQYF.

This sequence joins TRBV11-2 and TRBJ1-6; 7 bases map to TRBD1. The V gene's germline CDR1 is SGHAT and CDR2 FQNNGV. Trimming at V came to 5 bases and at J to 10 bases, leaving 11 bases not matched to a gene. This CDR3 contains 15 residues. The DNA of the CDR3 is TGTGCCAGCAGCCCAAGACAGGGAGAGGACTCACCCCTCCACTTT. Protein sequence: CASSPRQGEDSPLHF.

The rearrangement uses TRBV10-3 and TRBJ1-1, with D perhaps matching TRBD1 (6 bases). This CDR3 is 14 amino acids long. Germline V gene data show CDR1 as ENHRY and CDR2 as SYGVKD. V lost 0 bases and J lost 5, with 10 bases in between. This chain's CDR3 is CAISESLGQTEAFF. The CDR3 DNA is TGTGCCATCAGTGAGTCTCTTGGACAGACTGAAGCTTTCTTT.

The V gene is TRBV11-2, the J gene TRBJ1-1; D is uncertain. V shed 5 bases and J shed 0 bases, with 13 bases lying between them. CDR1 is SGHAT and CDR2 is FQNNGV in the germline V gene. The CDR3 runs 15 residues. In DNA, the CDR3 is TGTGCCAGCAGCGAAAGGGTGGGGATGAACACTGAAGCTTTCTTT. Translated: CASSERVGMNTEAFF. The full variable domain, its missing parts supplied by reference TRBV11-2 and TRBJ1-1, is EAGVAQSPRYKIIEKRQSVAFWCNPISGHATLYWYQQILGQGPKLLIQFQNNGVVDDSQLPKDRFSAERLKGVDSTLKIQPAKLEDSAVYLCASSERVGMNTEAFFGQGTRLTVV.

The gene calls are TRBV6-5 and TRBJ2-1, with 9 bases that match TRBD2. From germline, CDR1 is MNHEY and CDR2 SVGAGI. V lost 2 bases to trimming and J lost 7 bases; unmatched junction nucleotides: 3. This CDR3 has 14 amino acids. The CDR3 DNA reads as TGTGCCAGCAGTTACCCAGCGGGAGGTAATGAGCAGTTCTTC. Amino acid sequence: CASSYPAGGNEQFF.

The chain couples TRBV5-1 to TRBJ2-7; 10 nucleotides align to TRBD1. This CDR3 region has 15 residues. V gave up 4 bases and J gave up 2 bases; unmatched junction bases: 6. Germline V gene sequence: CDR1 SGHRS, CDR2 YFSETQ. Here the CDR3 reads CASSPGQGDTYEQYF. The CDR3 nucleotides are TGCGCCAGCAGCCCCGGACAGGGGGACACCTACGAGCAGTACTTC.

The rearrangement joins TRBV4-2 to TRBJ2-7; 7 nucleotides agree with TRBD2. After removal of 2 bases from V and 4 bases from J, the junction contained 8 bases not matched to a gene. From germline, CDR1 is LGHNA and CDR2 YNFKEQ. This CDR3 has 15 amino acids. DNA of the CDR3: TGTGCCAGCAGCCAAACCTCTAGCGGAGGGTACGAGCAGTACTTC. It specifies CASSQTSSGGYEQYF.

This chain joins TRBV29-1 and TRBJ2-7; D call uncertain. This CDR3 contains 12 residues. With 2 bases removed from V and 5 bases from J, the gap between germline ends came to 10 bases. Germline CDR1 and CDR2: SQVTM and ANQGSEA. CDR3 sequence: CSVETAMDEQYF. CDR3 sequence (DNA): TGCAGCGTTGAAACAGCCATGGACGAGCAGTACTTC.

This clone has just one count. The chain's CDR3 is CASSSKGNQPQHF. CDR3 nucleotides: TGTGCCAGCAGTTCTAAGGGCAATCAGCCCCAGCATTTT. The chain employs TRBV6-5 and TRBJ1-5; D uncertain. Germline CDR1 MNHEY, CDR2 SVGAGI. V gave up 4 bases and J gave up 2 bases, with 6 bases separating them. This CDR3 is built from 13 residues.

The V gene is TRBV21-1, the J gene TRBJ2-1; TRBD2 is the table's D call and was not checked against the DNA. TRBV21-1 constitutes a pseudogene. The CDR3 is made up of 16 amino acids. This chain's CDR3 is CASTEWGGSSKNEQFF. The CDR3 DNA follows: TGTGCCAGCACCGAATGGGGCGGGAGCTCCAAGAATGAGCAGTTCTTC.

This clone was picked up one time. V and J are TRBV27 and TRBJ2-2; D perhaps matches TRBD2 (5 bases). Per germline, CDR1 MNHEY and CDR2 SMNVEV (reference sequence). This CDR3 region has 15 residues. The germline V and J ends were trimmed by 0 bases and 5 bases, with 10 bases remaining between them. CDR3 region: CASSLSVPGTGELFF. The CDR3 DNA follows: TGTGCCAGCAGTTTATCAGTCCCGGGAACCGGGGAGCTGTTTTTT.

In its sample, this clone was seen once. The rearrangement joins TRBV6-4 to TRBJ2-5; 8 bases match TRBD2. This CDR3 has 15 residues. With V trimmed by 9 bases and J by 1 base, 10 bases remained unmatched. Per the germline V gene, CDR1 is MRHNA and CDR2 is SNTAGT. The CDR3 reads CARSPGLGSQETQYF. CDR3 sequence (DNA): TGTGCCAGAAGTCCGGGACTAGGATCCCAAGAGACCCAGTACTTC.

V usage is TRBV19 and J usage is TRBJ2-7, with 13 bases fitting TRBD2. CDR3 length: 16 amino acids. The ends lost 4 bases at V and 2 bases at J; junction bases unmatched: 5. The V gene's germline CDR1 is LNHDA and CDR2 SQIVND (reference sequence). The CDR3 spells CASSRTSGSRPYEQYF. In DNA form, the CDR3 reads TGTGCCAGTAGTAGGACTAGCGGGAGTCGCCCCTACGAGCAGTACTTC.

This chain connects TRBV29-1 to TRBJ1-2, with 7 positions matching TRBD1. CDR1 and CDR2 from the germline V gene are SQVTM and ANQGSEA. The J segment lost 4 bases and the V segment lost 7 bases, leaving 6 bases of the junction unmatched. This CDR3 spans 12 amino acids. In nucleotides, the CDR3 is TGCAGCGGCACAGGGGAGGGCTATGGCTACACCTTC. Amino acids: CSGTGEGYGYTF.

The chain uses TRBV19 and TRBJ2-3, with 7 positions matching TRBD2. This CDR3 is built from 15 residues. In germline, CDR1 is LNHDA, CDR2 SQIVND (reference sequence). V shed 5 bases, J shed 3 bases, and the junction held 8 bases outside the gene matches. CDR3 in amino acids: CASSLPGGDTDTQYF. The CDR3 region has the DNA TGTGCCAGTAGTTTGCCGGGAGGTGATACAGATACGCAGTATTTT. The full variable domain, rest sourced from reference TRBV19 and TRBJ2-3, is DGGITQSPKYLFRKEGQNVTLSCEQNLNHDAMYWYRQDPGQGLRLIYYSQIVNDFQKGDIAEGYSVSREKKESFPLTVTSAQKNPTAFYLCASSLPGGDTDTQYFGPGTRLTVL.

The chain is built from TRBV7-9 and TRBJ2-7; possible D gene TRBD1, 5 bases. The V and J ends lost 1 base and 0 bases respectively, with 13 bases between them. CDR3 length: 16 residues. Germline V CDR1 and CDR2: SEHNR, FQNEAQ (reference sequence). The CDR3 sequence is CASSLELGLGSYEQYF. The CDR3 nucleotides are TGTGCCAGCAGCTTAGAGTTGGGGCTAGGCTCCTACGAGCAGTACTTC. The whole variable domain, remainder taken from reference TRBV7-9 and TRBJ2-7, is DTGVSQNPRHKITKRGQNVTFRCDPISEHNRLYWYRQTLGQGPEFLTYFQNEAQLEKSRLLSDRFSAERPKGSFSTLEIQRTEQGDSAMYLCASSLELGLGSYEQYFGPGTRLTVT.

The V and J genes are TRBV7-8 and TRBJ1-5; D is unclear. V lost 5 bases to trimming and J lost 0 bases, with 2 bases between them. The CDR3 runs to 12 residues. CDR1 is SGHVS and CDR2 is FQNEAQ in the germline V gene. The CDR3 spells CASSTSNQPQHF. CDR3 DNA: TGTGCCAGCAGCACTAGCAATCAGCCCCAGCATTTT.

The chain carries TRBV10-1 and TRBJ2-1; TRBD1 matches 7 bases. The CDR3 covers 15 residues. V gave up 5 bases and J gave up 2 bases; unmatched junction bases: 6. Germline V lookup: CDR1 WNHNN, CDR2 SYGVQD (reference sequence). The CDR3 sequence: CASSSRGRPYNEQFF. CDR3 bases: TGCGCCAGCAGTTCTAGGGGGCGTCCCTACAATGAGCAGTTCTTC.

This chain uses TRBV3-1 (or the pseudogene TRBV3-2) with TRBJ1-5; no clear D. The CDR3 loop spans 15 amino acids. Germline CDR1 and CDR2: LGHDT and YNNKEL (reference sequence). The V end lost 3 bases, the J end lost 2 bases, and 11 bases lay between the germline ends. CDR3 sequence: CASSQSLGGNQPQHF. CDR3 bases: TGTGCCAGCAGCCAGAGCCTGGGAGGCAATCAGCCCCAGCATTTT.

This clone was detected a few times. The DNA for the CDR3 is TGTGCCAGCAGCGCACAGGGTGGAACCGGGGAGCTGTTTTTT. Amino acid sequence: CASSAQGGTGELFF. The rearrangement uses TRBV6-4 and TRBJ2-2; D is perhaps TRBD1 (6 bases). Germline lookup yields CDR1 MRHNA and CDR2 SNTAGT. This CDR3 is 14 amino acids long. Trimming took off 6 bases at V and 5 bases at J, with 13 bases between the two ends.

The chain combines TRBV19 with TRBJ1-5; weak D call: TRBD1 (6 bases). The CDR3 consists of 17 residues. The germline V gene has CDR1 LNHDA and CDR2 SQIVND (reference sequence). With 3 bases removed from V and 7 bases from J, the gap between germline ends came to 22 bases. Here the CDR3 DNA reads TGTGCCAGTAGTATGGGGGCGGGGAGGCAGGGAGGCCAGCCCCAGCATTTT. This codes for CASSMGAGRQGGQPQHF.

The gene calls are TRBV6-5 and TRBJ1-5; D is undetermined. Germline V lookup: CDR1 MNHEY, CDR2 SVGAGI. The CDR3 consists of 14 residues. Between the trimmed V and J ends, which lost 4 bases and 0 bases, there was a span of 7 bases. The CDR3: CASSSPASNQPQHF. In nucleotides, the CDR3 is TGTGCCAGCAGTTCCCCAGCTAGCAATCAGCCCCAGCATTTT.